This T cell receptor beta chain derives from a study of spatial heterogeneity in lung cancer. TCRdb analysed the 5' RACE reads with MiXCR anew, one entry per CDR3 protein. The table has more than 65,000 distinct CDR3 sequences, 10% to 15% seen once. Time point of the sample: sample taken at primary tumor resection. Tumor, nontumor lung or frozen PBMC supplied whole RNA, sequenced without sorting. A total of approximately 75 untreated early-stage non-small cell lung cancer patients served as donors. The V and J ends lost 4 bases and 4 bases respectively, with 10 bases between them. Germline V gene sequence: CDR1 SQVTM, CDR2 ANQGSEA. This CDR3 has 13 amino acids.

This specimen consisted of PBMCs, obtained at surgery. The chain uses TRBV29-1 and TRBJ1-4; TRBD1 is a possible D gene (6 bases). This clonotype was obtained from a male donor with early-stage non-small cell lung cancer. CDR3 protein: CSVGTDLNEKLFF. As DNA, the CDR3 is TGCAGCGTTGGGACAGACCTTAATGAAAAACTGTTTTTT.